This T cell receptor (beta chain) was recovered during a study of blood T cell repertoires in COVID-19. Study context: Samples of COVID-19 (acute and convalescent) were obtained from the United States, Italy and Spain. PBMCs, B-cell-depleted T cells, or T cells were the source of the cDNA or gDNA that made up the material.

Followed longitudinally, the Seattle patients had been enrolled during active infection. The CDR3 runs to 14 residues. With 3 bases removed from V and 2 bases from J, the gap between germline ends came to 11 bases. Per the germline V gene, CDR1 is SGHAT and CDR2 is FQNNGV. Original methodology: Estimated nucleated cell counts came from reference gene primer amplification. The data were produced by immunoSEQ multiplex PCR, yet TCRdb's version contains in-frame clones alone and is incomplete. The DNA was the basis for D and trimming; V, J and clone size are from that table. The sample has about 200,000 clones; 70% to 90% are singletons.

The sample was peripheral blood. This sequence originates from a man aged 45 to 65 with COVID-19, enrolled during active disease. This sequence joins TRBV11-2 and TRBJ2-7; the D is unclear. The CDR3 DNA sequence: TGTGCCAGCAGCTTTGGCGTGACAACCTACGAGCAGTACTTC. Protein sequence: CASSFGVTTYEQYF.